The next 17 T cell receptor beta chains were all read from a single sample in a study of T-cell reconstitution after alpha-beta-depleted transplantation in children. Preparation of the TCRbeta library used unique molecular identifiers. TCRdb passed the PCR reads through MiXCR, listing each CDR3 protein once. The data contain about 580,000 distinct CDR3 sequences, more than 20% of them seen just once; the ten biggest clones take up 12% to 15%. The sample was PBMCs, mostly from graft donor cells, taken 360 days after TCRalphabeta/CD19-depleted stem cell transplant. These receptors were obtained from a boy in the first two years of life who had a stem cell transplant for acute myeloid leukemia, so the T cells may come from the graft donor.

V is TRBV7-9 and J is TRBJ2-7; perhaps D is TRBD1 or TRBD2 (6 bases each). The CDR3 extends over 15 amino acids. V was pared by 5 bases and J by 5 bases, with 19 bases between. Germline CDR1 is SEHNR and CDR2 is FQNEAQ (reference sequence). The CDR3 loop is CASSAPAGKGDEQYV. CDR3 nucleotide sequence: TGTGCCAGCAGCGCCCCGGCGGGAAAGGGGGACGAGCAGTACGTC.

This clonotype was seen ten or more times. The V and J genes are TRBV29-1 and TRBJ1-1; D is ambiguous. V gave up 3 bases and J gave up 0 bases, with 8 bases separating them. The CDR3 contains 13 residues. Germline CDR1 reads SQVTM; CDR2 reads ANQGSEA. CDR3 sequence: CSVEYIVNTEAFF. CDR3 DNA: TGCAGCGTTGAGTATATCGTGAACACTGAAGCTTTCTTT.

J is TRBJ2-1 and V is TRBV12-1; the D call of TRBD1 is as the table states it, not checked on the DNA. TRBV12-1 is labeled a pseudogene. The CDR3 length is 15 residues. CDR3 region: CASSPEGVINNEQFF. DNA of the CDR3: TGTGCCAGCAGCCCCGAGGGGGTTATCAACAATGAGCAGTTCTTC.

This chain uses TRBV5-1 with TRBJ2-1; 9 positions agree with TRBD1. Trimming cost V 4 bases and J 5 bases; bases outside gene matches: 4. Germline CDR1 is SGHRS and CDR2 is YFSETQ. This CDR3 comprises 14 residues. The CDR3 nucleotides read TGCGCCAGCAGCCCGGGACAGGGTAACAATGAGCAGTTCTTC. It encodes CASSPGQGNNEQFF.

This clonotype was recorded a few times. The rearrangement joins TRBV29-1 to TRBJ1-2; TRBD1 aligns across 8 bases. The trim removed 5 bases at V and 8 bases at J, leaving 7 bases unmatched. The CDR3 has 12 residues. The germline gives CDR1 SQVTM, CDR2 ANQGSEA. The CDR3 reads CSVSDRVGGYTF. Written as DNA, the CDR3 is TGCAGCGTTTCGGACAGGGTGGGAGGCTACACCTTC.

This clonotype was recorded at least ten times. The chain has TRBV7-2 and TRBJ2-3, with 9 bases aligning to TRBD2. This CDR3 region has 15 residues. The V segment lost 5 bases and the J segment 1 base; nucleotides outside the gene matches: 4. CDR1 is SGHTA, CDR2 FQGNSA, per germline. CDR3 DNA sequence: TGTGCCAGCAGCCTCCGCGGGGGGGGCACAGATACGCAGTATTTT. It specifies CASSLRGGGTDTQYF.

Many counts were recorded for this clonotype. This rearrangement joins TRBV5-8 to TRBJ2-3; no definite D call. V lost 1 base to trimming and J lost 1 base, with 10 bases between them. Germline V gene sequence: CDR1 SGHTS, CDR2 YDEGEE. The CDR3 contains 15 residues. For the CDR3, the DNA is TGTGCCAGCAGCTTGTTGAGTACTCGCACAGATACGCAGTATTTT. It yields the protein CASSLLSTRTDTQYF.

This clonotype was counted at least ten times. The rearrangement links TRBV6-5 to TRBJ2-1; 7 bases align to TRBD2. Germline V CDR1 and CDR2: MNHEY, SVGAGI. The CDR3 loop spans 16 amino acids. Unmatched junction bases numbered 13, after V lost 2 bases and J lost 9 bases. This CDR3 reads CASSYGLVAGAGEQFF. CDR3 DNA: TGTGCCAGCAGTTACGGCCTCGTAGCGGGTGCTGGTGAGCAGTTCTTC.

The rearrangement links TRBV4-2 to TRBJ2-1, with TRBD2 identical over 8 bases. In germline, CDR1 is LGHNA, CDR2 YNFKEQ. This CDR3 spans 14 amino acids. With V trimmed by 0 bases and J by 14 bases, 9 bases remained unmatched. The CDR3 protein is CASSQDPRGSGKFF. The CDR3 DNA reads TGTGCCAGCAGCCAAGATCCCAGGGGTAGCGGGAAGTTCTTC.

A note on this clonotype: One end of the junction varies from germline; a read error may be responsible. The chain combines TRBV6-1 with TRBJ2-5; 8 bases align to TRBD1. There are 16 residues in the CDR3. Germline CDR1 reads MNHNS; CDR2 reads SASEGT. The CDR3 loop reads CASREGQGPRQETQYF. The CDR3 region has the DNA TGTGCCAGCAGAGAAGGACAGGGACCACGCCAAGAGACCCAGTACTTC.

Ten or more counts support this clonotype. The J gene is TRBJ2-1, the V gene TRBV12-3 or TRBV12-4; D is possibly TRBD1 or TRBD2 (5 bases each). This CDR3 comprises 16 residues. Trimming took off 2 bases at V and 0 bases at J, with 11 bases between the two ends. The CDR3 loop is CASSLMPGSSYNEQFF. For the CDR3, the DNA is TGTGCCAGCAGTTTAATGCCAGGGAGCTCCTACAATGAGCAGTTCTTC.

This clonotype was counted many times. This chain uses TRBV7-2 with TRBJ1-2; no clear D. CDR1 is SGHTA and CDR2 is FQGNSA in the germline V gene. This CDR3 spans 14 amino acids. Trimming removed 3 bases from V and 0 bases from J, with 8 bases in between. The CDR3 is CASSLRNPNYGYTF. As DNA, the CDR3 is TGTGCCAGCAGCTTGAGGAACCCTAACTATGGCTACACCTTC. The complete variable domain, with remaining parts taken from reference TRBV7-2 and TRBJ1-2, reads GAGVSQSPSNKVTEKGKDVELRCDPISGHTALYWYRQSLGQGLEFLIYFQGNSAPDKSGLPSDRFSAERTGGSVSTLTIQRTQQEDSAVYLCASSLRNPNYGYTFGSGTRLTVV.

The chain recombines TRBV6-6 with TRBJ2-5; D is undetermined. Germline loops: CDR1 MNHNY, CDR2 SVGAGI (reference sequence). V was shortened by 4 bases and J by 3 bases, with 9 bases between the two germline ends. This CDR3 region has 13 residues. The CDR3 DNA is TGTGCCAGCAGTTGGGTAGGGAAAGAGACCCAGTACTTC. Amino acid sequence: CASSWVGKETQYF.

This clonotype was seen many times. J is TRBJ2-1 and V is TRBV11-2; D gene ambiguous. The CDR3 loop spans 13 amino acids. Trimming took off 1 base at V and 6 bases at J, with 7 bases between the two ends. The V gene's germline CDR1 is SGHAT and CDR2 FQNNGV. In DNA, the CDR3 is TGTGCCAGCAGCTTAGGGTACGCCAATGAGCAGTTCTTC. Protein: CASSLGYANEQFF.

This clonotype was detected only once. For the CDR3, the DNA is TGTGCCAGCAGCTTAGTACCAGCGGGGGGGCGCACAGATACGCAGTATTTT. It is translated as CASSLVPAGGRTDTQYF. The gene calls are TRBV11-2 and TRBJ2-3, with TRBD2 matching 10 bases. This CDR3 has 17 residues. CDR1 and CDR2 from the germline V gene are SGHAT and FQNNGV. Trimming removed 1 base from V and 1 base from J; junction bases left unmatched: 5.

This chain connects TRBV20-1 to TRBJ2-3, with 8 bases aligning to TRBD1. Germline V lookup: CDR1 DFQATT, CDR2 SNEGSKA (reference sequence). Trimming removed 6 bases from V and 2 bases from J; junction bases left unmatched: 4. This CDR3 is built from 13 residues. The CDR3 sequence is CSAGDRNTDTQYF. The CDR3 coding sequence is TGCAGTGCCGGGGACAGGAACACAGATACGCAGTATTTT.

The chain combines TRBV7-3 with TRBJ2-7, with D possibly called TRBD1 or TRBD2 (6 bases each). CDR1 and CDR2 from the germline V gene are SGHTA and FQGTGA. CDR3 length equals 14 residues. V lost 5 bases, J lost 3 bases, and 14 bases lay in between. For the CDR3, the DNA is TGTGCCAGCAGCCCCGGGGGCCTGGACTACGAGCAGTACTTC. Translation: CASSPGGLDYEQYF.